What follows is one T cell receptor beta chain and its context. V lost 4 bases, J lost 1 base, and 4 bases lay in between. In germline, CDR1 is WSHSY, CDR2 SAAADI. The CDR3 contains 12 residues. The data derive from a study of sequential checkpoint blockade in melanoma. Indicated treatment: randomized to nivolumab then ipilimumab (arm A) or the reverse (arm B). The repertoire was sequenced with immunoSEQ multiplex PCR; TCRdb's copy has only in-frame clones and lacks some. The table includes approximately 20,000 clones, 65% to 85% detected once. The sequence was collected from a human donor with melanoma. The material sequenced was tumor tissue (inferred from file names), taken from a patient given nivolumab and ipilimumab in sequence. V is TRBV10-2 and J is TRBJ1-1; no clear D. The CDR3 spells CASSATNTEAFF. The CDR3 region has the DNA TGCGCCAGCAGTGCAACGAACACTGAAGCTTTCTTT.